This TCR beta chain is from a study of identical twins. Study-wide points: Excess sharing between twins was weaker in beta out-of-frame sequences.

In its sample, this clonotype was seen many times. The target antigen is unknown. TCRdb independently ran MiXCR on the 5' RACE reads; one entry per CDR3 protein. Here the sample spans 550,000 to 700,000 distinct CDR3 sequences, 20% to 25% being singletons. Germline values: CDR1 SGHTA, CDR2 FQGNSA. CDR3 length: 14 amino acids. Trimming pared 4 bases from V and 2 bases from J, leaving 11 bases between. These data also formed part of another study, on T cells expressing NK-cell markers. Per that paper: All TCR beta repertoires analysed originated from sorted CD3+CD56+NKG2C+, CD3+CD56+NKG2C- and CD3+CD56-NKG2C+ T cells. T cells sorted in several experiments were restricted to alpha-beta TCR T cells by an anti-gamma-delta TCR antibody.

The rearrangement links TRBV7-2 to TRBJ1-1; D perhaps matches TRBD1 (5 bases). The receptor was derived from a woman aged 18-29 years in good health. The sequencing sample was made of PBMCs. CDR3 sequence reads: CASSWDGENTEAFF. DNA of the CDR3: TGTGCCAGCAGCTGGGACGGGGAAAACACTGAAGCTTTCTTT.